This T cell receptor (beta chain) came from a study of post-analysis software for immune sequencing data. Study outcomes and limitations: Five or six TRBV segments appeared more often in patients than in controls, and TRBV5-6, TRBV5-1 and TRBV20-1 were among these. Significantly lower normalized Chao1 diversity was found in patients with multiple sclerosis relative to controls. Clustering by F measure revealed strong co-clustering among samples prepared together in one batch.

The authors incorporated unique molecular identifiers into the TCR beta cDNA libraries. Each sample of 1 to 10 million input T cells yielded 500,000 or so cDNA molecules, so each molecule approximated one T cell. One entry per CDR3 protein results from TCRdb running MiXCR on the PCR reads. The sample consists of about 540,000 distinct CDR3 sequences, around 34% of them appearing once. The V end lost 1 base, the J end lost 1 base, and 14 bases lay between the germline ends. The CDR3 sequence is 17 residues long. Looked up from germline, CDR1 is MNHNS and CDR2 is SASEGT. As to this clonotype: Its antigen is as yet unknown.

The receptor's source is a girl younger than 18 with multiple sclerosis. This chain connects TRBV6-1 to TRBJ2-1; the D gene is possibly TRBD1 (6 bases). The sample comprised blood. The CDR3: CASSEGGQRSSYNEQFF. In DNA form, the CDR3 reads TGTGCCAGCAGTGAAGGTGGACAGAGAAGTTCCTACAATGAGCAGTTCTTC.